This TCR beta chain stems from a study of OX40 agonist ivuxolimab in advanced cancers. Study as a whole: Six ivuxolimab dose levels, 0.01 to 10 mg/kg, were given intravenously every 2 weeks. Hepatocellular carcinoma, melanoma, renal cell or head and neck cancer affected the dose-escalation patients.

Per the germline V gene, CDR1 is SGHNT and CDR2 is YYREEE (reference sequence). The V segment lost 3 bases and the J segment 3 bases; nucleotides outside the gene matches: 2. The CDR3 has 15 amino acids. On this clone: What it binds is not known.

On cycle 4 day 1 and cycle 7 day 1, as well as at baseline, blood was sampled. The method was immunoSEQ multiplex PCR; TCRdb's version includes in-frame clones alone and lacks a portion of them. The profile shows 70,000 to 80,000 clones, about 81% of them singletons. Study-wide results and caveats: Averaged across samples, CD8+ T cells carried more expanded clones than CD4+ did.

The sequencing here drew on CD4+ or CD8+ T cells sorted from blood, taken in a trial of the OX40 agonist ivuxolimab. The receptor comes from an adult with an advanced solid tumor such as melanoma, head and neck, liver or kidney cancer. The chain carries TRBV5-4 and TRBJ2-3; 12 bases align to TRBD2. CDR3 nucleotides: TGTGCCAGCAGCTCAGGACTAGCGGGAACAGATACGCAGTATTTT. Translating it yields CASSSGLAGTDTQYF.